This entry lists 10 T cell receptor beta chains sequenced from one sample in a study of blood T cell repertoires in COVID-19. The repertoire was sequenced with immunoSEQ multiplex PCR; TCRdb's copy has only in-frame clones and lacks some. The table has tens of thousands of clones, less than 90% seen once. Sequences were obtained from peripheral blood. Every receptor here comes from a human donor in a cohort sampled during active COVID-19.

The genes are TRBV5-1 and TRBJ2-2; D is uncertain. Between the trimmed V and J ends, which lost 0 bases and 6 bases, there was a span of 9 bases. This CDR3 has 14 residues. Germline V lookup: CDR1 SGHRS, CDR2 YFSETQ. CDR3 coding DNA: TGCGCCAGCAGCTTGGACAATCCTTCCGGGGAGCTGTTTTTT. Encoded protein: CASSLDNPSGELFF.

This chain connects TRBV30 to TRBJ1-2; D gene uncertain. This CDR3 region has 13 residues. Germline assignment: CDR1 GTSNPN and CDR2 SVGIG (reference sequence). Trimming left V 1 base short and J 4 bases short, with 10 bases between. The DNA of the CDR3 is TGTGCCTGGAGTGCAGACACCTTCTATGGCTACACCTTC. It is translated as CAWSADTFYGYTF.

The rearrangement uses TRBV10-1 and TRBJ1-1; D unclear. In germline, CDR1 is WNHNN, CDR2 SYGVQD (reference sequence). The CDR3 consists of 13 residues. Trimming shortened V by 3 bases and J by 0 bases, and 5 bases separated the two germline ends. CDR3 in DNA: TGCGCCAGCAGTGACAGGCTGAACACTGAAGCTTTCTTT. Its translation: CASSDRLNTEAFF.

This rearrangement joins TRBV7-2 to TRBJ2-1; TRBD2 matches at 7 bases. Looked up from germline, CDR1 is SGHTA and CDR2 is FQGNSA. This CDR3 comprises 16 residues. V lost 2 bases to trimming and J lost 1 base; unmatched junction nucleotides: 5. CDR3 DNA sequence: TGTGCCAGCAGCTTATGGGACGGGGGGTCCTACAATGAGCAGTTCTTC. It codes for CASSLWDGGSYNEQFF.

This chain links TRBV30 with TRBJ2-7, with D possibly matching TRBD1 (5 bases). Germline V CDR1 and CDR2: GTSNPN, SVGIG (reference sequence). The CDR3 totals 12 residues. V lost 7 bases, J lost 3 bases, and 13 bases lay in between. The CDR3 region has the DNA TGTGCCTTACAGGAGAGCCACTACGAGCAGTACTTC. This sequence encodes CALQESHYEQYF.

The chain recombines TRBV4-2 with TRBJ1-2; TRBD1 aligns across 9 bases. Germline CDR1 reads LGHNA; CDR2 reads YNFKEQ. The CDR3 length is 16 residues. The V gene end was trimmed by 0 bases and the J gene end by 7 bases; junction bases not matched to a gene: 9. In nucleotides, the CDR3 is TGTGCCAGCAGCCAAGAGTTAACAGGGGGCGCGGGTGGCTACACCTTC. It codes for CASSQELTGGAGGYTF.

This clone was detected only a few times. The rearrangement links TRBV10-3 to TRBJ1-6; unclear D gene. Germline loops: CDR1 ENHRY, CDR2 SYGVKD. V was shortened by 6 bases and J by 0 bases, with 9 bases between the two germline ends. This CDR3 region has 15 residues. The CDR3 nucleotides read TGTGCCATCAGGGAGGATAGCTCCTATAATTCACCCCTCCACTTT. Residues: CAIREDSSYNSPLHF.

CDR3 protein: CASSEGLLAGIDTQYF. In DNA form, the CDR3 reads TGTGCCAGCAGCGAGGGGCTTCTAGCGGGTATTGATACGCAGTATTTT. This chain joins TRBV7-9 and TRBJ2-3; 8 nucleotides agree with TRBD2. This CDR3 has 16 residues. Germline V CDR1 and CDR2: SEHNR, FQNEAQ (reference sequence). The junction had 13 bases not matched to a gene; V was cut back by 5 bases and J by 6 bases.

This chain joins TRBV6-1 and TRBJ1-3; TRBD1 matches at 9 bases. V dropped 2 bases and J dropped 3; count of bases not matched to a gene: 5. The germline V gene encodes CDR1 MNHNS and CDR2 SASEGT. The CDR3 extends over 16 amino acids. The DNA for the CDR3 is TGTGCCAGCAGTGAATTGTTGACAGGGGGTGGAAACACCATATATTTT. Protein sequence: CASSELLTGGGNTIYF.

This clone was found a few times. The rearrangement joins TRBV4-1 to TRBJ1-3; 7 bases match TRBD1. The CDR3 runs 14 residues. Looked up from germline, CDR1 is MGHRA and CDR2 is YSYEKL. V gave up 4 bases and J gave up 4 bases; unmatched junction bases: 4. CDR3 DNA sequence: TGCGCCAGCAGCCCATGGACAGGCGGAAACACCATATATTTT. Its translation: CASSPWTGGNTIYF.